Shown below are 5 T cell receptor beta chains from a single sample sequenced in a study of blood T cell repertoires in COVID-19. Measured with immunoSEQ multiplex PCR; TCRdb has only the in-frame clones, and not every one. The sample contains 100,000 or so clones, 84% of which appear only once. The specimen sequenced was peripheral blood. These receptors were taken from a man aged 40-49 years with active or convalescent COVID-19.

The genes are TRBV5-1 and TRBJ1-3; maybe TRBD1 (5 bases). Trimming shortened V by 4 bases and J by 2 bases, and 13 bases separated the two germline ends. Per the germline V gene, CDR1 is SGHRS and CDR2 is YFSETQ. The length of the CDR3 is 15 residues. This CDR3 reads CASSRVRGPGNTIYF. The DNA for the CDR3 is TGCGCCAGCAGCCGGGTGCGGGGCCCTGGAAACACCATATATTTT.

The J gene is TRBJ2-7, the V gene TRBV6-5, with D perhaps TRBD1 (6 bases). Between the trimmed V and J ends, which lost 5 bases and 5 bases, there was a span of 16 bases. The CDR3 has 14 amino acids. Germline V gene sequence: CDR1 MNHEY, CDR2 SVGAGI. Here the CDR3 reads CASSTLTRTDEQYF. The CDR3 DNA is TGTGCCAGCAGTACACTCACACGGACAGACGAGCAGTACTTC.

This rearrangement joins TRBV7-2 to TRBJ2-1; 8 nucleotides agree with TRBD1. The CDR3 covers 15 residues. Germline CDR1 and CDR2: SGHTA and FQGNSA. J was trimmed by 2 bases and V by 4 bases; bases with no gene match: 4. Here the CDR3 DNA reads TGTGCCAGCAGCTCACCAGGGGGCCCCTACAATGAGCAGTTCTTC. Protein product: CASSSPGGPYNEQFF.

This rearrangement joins TRBV10-3 to TRBJ2-1; 7 nucleotides line up with TRBD2. This CDR3 is built from 16 residues. The V and J ends lost 3 bases and 9 bases, in that order; junction bases with no gene match: 14. Germline V gives CDR1 ENHRY, CDR2 SYGVKD. CDR3 amino acids: CAISDDGLGMRGEQFF. For the CDR3, the DNA is TGTGCCATCAGTGACGACGGACTAGGAATGCGAGGTGAGCAGTTCTTC.

The chain employs TRBV4-3 and TRBJ2-3, with 10 bases matching TRBD2. Trimming at V came to 6 bases and at J to 2 bases, leaving 8 bases not matched to a gene. This CDR3 region has 16 residues. Germline assignment: CDR1 LGHNA and CDR2 YSLEER. The CDR3 coding sequence is TGCGCCAGCAGTCCCCTTAGCGGGGGGCTCACAGATACGCAGTATTTT. Translated: CASSPLSGGLTDTQYF.